Shown below are 19 T cell receptor beta chains from a single sample sequenced in a study of low-dose radiotherapy and immunotherapy resistance in tumors. Documented time point: after trial treatment. Noted treatment: LDRT plus nivolumab, ipilimumab, low-dose cyclophosphamide and aspirin (RACIN trial). The authors amplified TCRs for 20 to 25 PCR cycles with a constant-region primer and a V-primer adapter. In TCRdb, the reads were re-called with MiXCR into one record per CDR3 protein. This table holds roughly 50,000 distinct CDR3 sequences, 33% found once. The input for sequencing was PBMCs, taken after low-dose radiotherapy plus immunotherapy. The receptors derive from a male donor with rectosigmoid adenocarcinoma.

A remark on this clonotype: With only one base between it and a far larger clone, this is likely a read error. The chain uses TRBV12-3 or TRBV12-4 and TRBJ2-1, with 10 bases lining up with TRBD1. Unmatched junction bases numbered 14, after V lost 5 bases and J lost 13 bases. This CDR3 comprises 15 residues. The CDR3 loop reads CASSNTGTGANIQFF. CDR3 sequence (DNA): TGTGCCAGCAGTAACACCGGGACAGGGGCCAACATTCAGTTCTTC.

This clonotype was seen ten or more times. This sequence joins TRBV11-3 and TRBJ1-1; D is undetermined. The germline V gene has CDR1 SGHNT and CDR2 YENEEA. The V and J ends lost 3 bases and 7 bases respectively, with 21 bases between them. The CDR3 sequence is 16 residues long. The CDR3 protein is CASSLSAGPSSLEAFF. In nucleotides, the CDR3 is TGTGCCAGCAGCTTGAGCGCCGGGCCATCGAGCCTTGAAGCTTTCTTT.

This clonotype was recorded at least ten times. V gene TRBV20-1 combines with J gene TRBJ2-5, with TRBD2 identical over 8 bases. Looked up from germline, CDR1 is DFQATT and CDR2 is SNEGSKA (reference sequence). There are 14 residues in the CDR3. The junction had 7 bases not matched to a gene; V was cut back by 2 bases and J by 5 bases. CDR3 region: CSARIAGLEETQYF. For the CDR3, the DNA is TGCAGTGCTAGAATAGCGGGACTGGAGGAGACCCAGTACTTC.

This clonotype was recorded many times. The V gene is TRBV7-9, the J gene TRBJ1-2; 7 bases map to TRBD1. CDR1 and CDR2 (germline): SEHNR, FQNEAQ (reference sequence). V lost 1 base and J lost 2; bases outside the gene matches: 4. CDR3 length equals 15 residues. The CDR3 nucleotides read TGTGCCAGCAGCTTAGTTATGACAGGGAACTATGGCTACACCTTC. Translation: CASSLVMTGNYGYTF.

On this clonotype: A far larger clone is only one base removed, so a read error is likely. This sequence joins TRBV6-8 and TRBJ2-3, with D possibly matching TRBD2 (6 bases). In germline, CDR1 is MNHGY, CDR2 SAAAGT. CDR3 length: 15 residues. DNA for the CDR3: TGTGCCTGCAGTGAATCGACGGGGGGCACAGATACGCAGTATTTT. This translates into CACSESTGGTDTQYF.

This clonotype was observed at least ten times. V and J are TRBV20-1 and TRBJ2-1; D is unclear. V was shortened by 3 bases and J by 4 bases, with 16 bases between the two germline ends. Per germline, CDR1 DFQATT and CDR2 SNEGSKA (reference sequence). The CDR3 covers 15 residues. The CDR3: CSASITILEYNEQFF. CDR3 DNA: TGCAGTGCTAGTATTACCATCCTAGAATACAATGAGCAGTTCTTC.

This clonotype has at least ten counts. The gene calls are TRBV7-9 and TRBJ2-3; 13 bases are a match to TRBD2. The trim removed 5 bases at V and 4 bases at J, leaving 6 bases unmatched. CDR1 SEHNR and CDR2 FQNEAQ come from the germline V gene (reference sequence). This CDR3 spans 16 amino acids. The CDR3, as DNA: TGTGCCAGCAGCCCGGGACTAGCGGGAATGGCAGATACGCAGTATTTT. This sequence encodes CASSPGLAGMADTQYF.

The chain has TRBV27 and TRBJ1-2, with TRBD1 identical over 11 bases. CDR1 is MNHEY, CDR2 SMNVEV, per germline (reference sequence). Losses at the gene ends were 6 bases for V and 3 bases for J; bases not matched to a gene: 9. The CDR3 contains 16 residues. CDR3 DNA: TGTGCCAGCAGGGGACAGGGGGGGACGAGCTACTATGGCTACACCTTC. Encoded protein: CASRGQGGTSYYGYTF.

This clonotype occurred many times. The chain carries TRBV28 and TRBJ1-4; D remains ambiguous. V lost 6 bases and J lost 7, with 18 bases in between. Germline V CDR1 and CDR2: MDHEN, SYDVKM. This CDR3 comprises 15 residues. The CDR3: CASSPLGIPREKLFF. The CDR3 DNA sequence: TGTGCCAGCAGCCCTTTAGGGATCCCCCGTGAAAAACTGTTTTTT.

Many counts were recorded for this clonotype. This chain uses TRBV9 with TRBJ2-1; D is uncertain. Between the trimmed V and J ends, which lost 0 bases and 8 bases, there was a span of 12 bases. Germline CDR1 and CDR2: SGDLS and YYNGEE. The CDR3 covers 14 residues. CDR3 sequence reads: CASSVASIGDEQFF. DNA for the CDR3: TGTGCCAGCAGCGTAGCATCGATTGGAGATGAGCAGTTCTTC.

The rearrangement joins TRBV12-3 or TRBV12-4 to TRBJ2-7; D may be TRBD2 (5 bases). Trimming removed 3 bases from V and 6 bases from J, with 12 bases in between. This CDR3 has 13 amino acids. The CDR3 DNA reads TGTGCCAGCAGTTTTGGTTGGGCGGGCGAGCAGTACTTC. Translation gives CASSFGWAGEQYF.

This clonotype was counted only a few times. The junction departs from germline at one end; a sequencing error may be responsible. V and J are TRBV9 and TRBJ2-1; D might be TRBD1 or TRBD2, each matching 7 bases. Germline CDR1 reads SGDLS; CDR2 reads YYNGEE. The CDR3 contains 13 residues. The CDR3, as DNA: TGTGCCAGCAGCGTAAGGTACAGGGGAGGGATGATCTTC. This translates into CASSVRYRGGMIF.

With respect to this clonotype: It is likely a read error: a sequence one base away is far more abundant. The chain couples TRBV6-2 or TRBV6-3 to TRBJ1-6; D remains unclear. CDR3 length: 12 residues. Germline CDR1 is MNHEY and CDR2 is SVGEGT. Here the CDR3 reads CASSFRNSSLHF. CDR3 in DNA: TGTGCCAGCAGTTTTAGGAATTCATCCCTCCACTTT.

The table lists this clonotype with many counts. This chain links TRBV4-1 with TRBJ2-3, with D uncertain. The CDR3 length is 15 residues. The V gene's germline CDR1 is MGHRA and CDR2 YSYEKL. Trimming removed 1 base from V and 2 bases from J, with 10 bases in between. For the CDR3, the DNA is TGCGCCAGCAGCCAAGCGCCCACTCCCACAGATACGCAGTATTTT. It encodes CASSQAPTPTDTQYF.

The J gene is TRBJ2-5, the V gene TRBV6-2 or TRBV6-3; the match to TRBD2 covers 14 bases. After removal of 10 bases from V and 11 bases from J, the junction contained 12 bases not matched to a gene. The CDR3 totals 14 residues. Germline V gene data show CDR1 as MNHEY and CDR2 as SVGEGT. This chain's CDR3 is CAIATSGRGNEQYF. The CDR3 DNA follows: TGTGCCATTGCGACTAGCGGGAGGGGCAATGAGCAGTACTTC.

In the case of this clonotype: This probably arose from a read error, given a far larger clone one base away. As the CDR3 is not closed by the conserved phenylalanine or tryptophan, this likely results from a read error. The V and J genes are TRBV5-3 and TRBJ2-1, with 8 positions matching TRBD1. TRBV5-3 is filed as an ORF, its function uncertain. This CDR3 region has 15 residues. V was clipped by 8 bases and J by 7 bases; unmatched bases: 14. The CDR3 region is CASSRSQGAKNEQFC. CDR3 bases: TGTGCCAGCAGCCGGAGTCAGGGGGCGAAGAATGAGCAGTTCTGC.

This clonotype was seen at least ten times. The chain's CDR3 is CASSSRVKGTDTQYF. DNA of the CDR3: TGTGCCAGCAGCTCCAGGGTCAAGGGCACAGATACGCAGTATTTT. The chain uses TRBV7-2 and TRBJ2-3; possibly TRBD1 for D (5 bases). Germline-derived CDR1 and CDR2 are SGHTA and FQGNSA. Trimming cost V 4 bases and J 1 base, with 12 bases left between them. The CDR3 sequence is 15 residues long.

As regards this clonotype: The likely explanation is a read error, given a far larger clone one base away. The chain combines TRBV26 with TRBJ2-7; the tabulated D call, TRBD1, remains unverified against the DNA. TRBV26 is a listed pseudogene. CDR3 length: 14 amino acids. In nucleotides, the CDR3 is TGTGCCAGCAGTTTATCCGGGACAGGGTACGAGCAGTACTTC. Encoded protein: CASSLSGTGYEQYF.

Concerning this clonotype itself: This probably arose from a read error, given a far larger clone one base away. The final CDR3 position lacks the conserved phenylalanine or tryptophan, pointing to a likely read error. This chain uses TRBV6-6 with TRBJ2-7; D is tentatively TRBD1 or TRBD2 (6 bases each). The CDR3 totals 12 residues. Germline CDR1 is MNHNY and CDR2 is SVGAGI (reference sequence). The ends were cut back, 5 bases at V and 4 bases at J, with 9 bases in the middle. The CDR3 DNA reads TGTGCCAGCAGTCGCGGGACATACGAGCAGTACTCC. This gives the protein CASSRGTYEQYS.